Each of the 10 T cell receptor beta chains below was sequenced from the same sample in a study of T cell responses to AZD1222 COVID-19 vaccine. The method was immunoSEQ multiplex PCR; TCRdb's version includes in-frame clones alone and lacks a portion of them. Of roughly 120,000 clones listed, 90% to 95% are singletons. Sequenced here: peripheral blood, sampled on day 0 of AZD1222 vaccination. These receptor sequences come from an adult in good health.

V gene TRBV6-5 combines with J gene TRBJ2-2; 7 bases are a match to TRBD1. J lost 6 bases, V lost 6 bases, and 7 bases had no gene match. The CDR3 is 14 residues long. CDR1 MNHEY and CDR2 SVGAGI come from the germline V gene. CDR3 sequence reads: CASSGQVMSGELFF. The CDR3 nucleotides read TGTGCCAGCAGCGGACAGGTCATGTCCGGGGAGCTGTTTTTT.

The genes are TRBV5-1 and TRBJ2-7, with no clear D. V lost 1 base, J lost 1 base, and 12 bases lay in between. The V gene's germline CDR1 is SGHRS and CDR2 YFSETQ. This CDR3 spans 15 amino acids. This CDR3 reads CASSLLSGDSYEQYF. Here the CDR3 DNA reads TGCGCCAGCAGCTTGTTGTCAGGCGATTCCTACGAGCAGTACTTC.

This clone was recorded a few times. The chain couples TRBV3-1 (or the pseudogene TRBV3-2) to TRBJ1-5; D is ambiguous. CDR1 is LGHDT, CDR2 YNNKEL, per germline (reference sequence). This CDR3 has 15 residues. The germline V and J ends were trimmed by 4 bases and 2 bases, with 12 bases remaining between them. CDR3 region: CASSPDPGGNQPQHF. CDR3 bases: TGTGCCAGCAGCCCCGACCCCGGTGGCAATCAGCCCCAGCATTTT.

The J gene is TRBJ1-1, the V gene TRBV4-1, with TRBD1 matching over 8 bases. This CDR3 is 20 amino acids long. Germline CDR1 MGHRA, CDR2 YSYEKL. The V gene end was trimmed by 4 bases and the J gene end by 0 bases; junction bases not matched to a gene: 19. The CDR3 DNA follows: TGCGCCAGCAGCCCCCGGCAGGGGGCTAATATCCCGGGGATGAACACTGAAGCTTTCTTT. It translates to CASSPRQGANIPGMNTEAFF.

V is TRBV10-2 and J is TRBJ2-7; 10 bases align to TRBD2. Per germline, CDR1 WSHSY and CDR2 SAAADI. This CDR3 comprises 16 residues. With 7 bases clipped from V and 2 bases from J, the junction kept 11 bases outside the gene matches. The CDR3 here is CASMRAGGTSAYEQYF. The CDR3 coding sequence is TGCGCCAGCATGAGAGCGGGAGGGACTTCAGCCTACGAGCAGTACTTC.

This clone came up once. This chain links TRBV5-5 with TRBJ2-2; 7 bases are a match to TRBD2. The CDR3 length is 16 residues. Germline assignment: CDR1 SGHKS and CDR2 YYEKEE (reference sequence). Trimming took 1 base from V and 7 from J; bases not matched to a gene: 10. The CDR3 coding sequence is TGTGCCAGCAGCTTGCGAGGGAGGGCTACTCACGGGGAGCTGTTTTTT. This codes for CASSLRGRATHGELFF.

The chain uses TRBV19 and TRBJ1-3; no clear D. CDR3 length equals 15 residues. Germline assignment: CDR1 LNHDA and CDR2 SQIVND (reference sequence). Trimming removed 1 base from V and 0 bases from J, with 7 bases in between. CDR3 nucleotides: TGTGCCAGTAGTATAGCGGCCAACTCTGGAAACACCATATATTTT. Its protein is CASSIAANSGNTIYF.

V usage is TRBV12-3 or TRBV12-4 and J usage is TRBJ1-1, with a possible D match to TRBD1 (6 bases). The germline V and J ends were trimmed by 3 bases and 4 bases, with 9 bases remaining between them. The CDR3 length is 13 residues. CDR3 nucleotide sequence: TGTGCCAGCAGTTTGGAAGGGGGCACTGAAGCTTTCTTT. It specifies CASSLEGGTEAFF.

The V gene is TRBV5-1, the J gene TRBJ1-6; a weak D match, TRBD1 (6 bases). V was shortened by 0 bases and J by 5 bases, with 15 bases between the two germline ends. The CDR3 totals 17 residues. Germline V CDR1 and CDR2: SGHRS, YFSETQ. DNA for the CDR3: TGCGCCAGCAGCTTGGGGACAGAAGCTAGAAATAATTCACCCCTCCACTTT. This translates into CASSLGTEARNNSPLHF.

The chain combines TRBV4-1 with TRBJ1-2, with D possibly matching TRBD1 (6 bases). The CDR3 consists of 15 residues. CDR1 MGHRA and CDR2 YSYEKL come from the germline V gene. Trimming removed 1 base at V and 6 bases at J, with 15 bases between. In nucleotides, the CDR3 is TGCGCCAGCAGCCAAGGGGGGCTCTCTGGACATGGCTACACCTTC. Amino acid sequence: CASSQGGLSGHGYTF.